Shown below are 14 T cell receptor beta chains from a single sample sequenced in a study of identical twins. MiXCR was run by TCRdb on the 5' RACE reads, yielding one entry per CDR3 protein. The sample gives 350,000 or so distinct CDR3 sequences, 9% to 15% of which show up once; 7.2% is in the top ten. These same data were also listed under a study on yellow fever vaccine responses in identical twins.

The sample comprised CD8+ T cells sorted from blood. These receptors were collected from a young woman in good health.

V gene TRBV7-6 combines with J gene TRBJ1-2; 8 bases map to TRBD1. From germline, CDR1 is SGHVS and CDR2 FNYEAQ. The CDR3 has 15 amino acids. V lost 3 bases to trimming and J lost 4 bases; unmatched junction nucleotides: 7. The CDR3 DNA reads TGTGCCAGCAGCTTGTATCCGGACAGGGTCTATGGCTACACCTTC. Translating gives CASSLYPDRVYGYTF.

This clonotype was seen a handful of times. The chain combines TRBV19 with TRBJ1-2; the match to TRBD1 covers 7 bases. The CDR3 is 14 residues long. V gave up 4 bases and J gave up 4 bases; unmatched junction bases: 6. Germline V CDR1 and CDR2: LNHDA, SQIVND (reference sequence). The CDR3 here is CASSTGTVSYGYTF. The CDR3 nucleotides read TGTGCCAGTAGTACAGGGACAGTCAGCTATGGCTACACCTTC. The complete variable domain, with remaining parts taken from reference TRBV19 and TRBJ1-2, reads DGGITQSPKYLFRKEGQNVTLSCEQNLNHDAMYWYRQDPGQGLRLIYYSQIVNDFQKGDIAEGYSVSREKKESFPLTVTSAQKNPTAFYLCASSTGTVSYGYTFGSGTRLTVV.

The chain is built from TRBV5-1 and TRBJ1-1; 8 bases agree with TRBD1. Germline V gene data show CDR1 as SGHRS and CDR2 as YFSETQ. The CDR3 totals 19 residues. After removal of 4 bases from V and 0 bases from J, the junction contained 17 bases not matched to a gene. The CDR3 DNA sequence: TGCGCCAGCAGCCAGGAAACAGGGGGAGCTTCATTTATGAACACTGAAGCTTTCTTT. Its translation: CASSQETGGASFMNTEAFF.

The rearrangement uses TRBV11-2 and TRBJ2-1, with 9 positions matching TRBD2. The V gene end was trimmed by 0 bases and the J gene end by 7 bases; junction bases not matched to a gene: 4. This CDR3 contains 15 residues. Germline loops: CDR1 SGHAT, CDR2 FQNNGV. CDR3 sequence: CASSLDLAGVNEQFF. CDR3 sequence (DNA): TGTGCCAGCAGCTTAGATTTAGCGGGGGTGAATGAGCAGTTCTTC.

The genes are TRBV20-1 and TRBJ1-5; D remains unclear. Germline V gene data show CDR1 as DFQATT and CDR2 as SNEGSKA (reference sequence). The CDR3 extends over 13 amino acids. The V gene lost 5 bases and the J gene lost 0 bases, with 8 bases spanning the gap. This CDR3 reads CSALGLSNQPQHF. CDR3 DNA: TGCAGTGCTTTAGGGCTTAGCAATCAGCCCCAGCATTTT.

This chain links TRBV7-9 with TRBJ2-7; the D gene is possibly TRBD1 (5 bases). Germline CDR1 is SEHNR and CDR2 is FQNEAQ (reference sequence). V shed 5 bases and J shed 3 bases, with 20 bases lying between them. The length of the CDR3 is 16 residues. Here the CDR3 DNA reads TGTGCCAGCAGCCCCAGGGTCACCACCCCACACTACGAGCAGTACTTC. Translation: CASSPRVTTPHYEQYF.

This clonotype was detected only a few times. The chain carries TRBV7-2 and TRBJ2-3, with TRBD2 matching 10 bases. Germline assignment: CDR1 SGHTA and CDR2 FQGNSA. The V gene end was trimmed by 4 bases and the J gene end by 6 bases; junction bases not matched to a gene: 10. The CDR3 covers 16 residues. The CDR3 bases are TGTGCCAGCAGCTCCGAAATAGCGGGGGGCCGGGATACGCAGTATTTT. This gives the protein CASSSEIAGGRDTQYF.

This clonotype was counted many times. The chain has TRBV12-3 or TRBV12-4 and TRBJ1-1; D unresolved. The germline V and J ends were trimmed by 4 bases and 1 base, with 10 bases remaining between them. The CDR3 sequence is 14 residues long. CDR3 DNA: TGTGCCAGCAGTTCCTGGCAGACGAACACTGAAGCTTTCTTT. It codes for CASSSWQTNTEAFF.

The CDR3 sequence is CASSPRAGETYEQYV. CDR3 in DNA: TGTGCCAGCAGCCCTCGAGCGGGGGAAACCTACGAGCAGTACGTC. J is TRBJ2-7 and V is TRBV5-6; TRBD2 aligns across 8 bases. With 4 bases clipped from V and 2 bases from J, the junction kept 8 bases outside the gene matches. The CDR3 contains 15 residues. The germline gives CDR1 SGHDT, CDR2 YYEEEE.

This clonotype was detected only a few times. The chain joins TRBV7-9 to TRBJ2-5; a weak D match, TRBD2 (7 bases). The ends were cut back, 5 bases at V and 1 base at J, with 20 bases in the middle. CDR3 length: 17 residues. The germline CDR1 and CDR2 sequences are SEHNR and FQNEAQ (reference sequence). CDR3 sequence: CASSPPGAGALQETQYF. In DNA form, the CDR3 reads TGTGCCAGCAGCCCCCCGGGGGCGGGGGCCCTCCAAGAGACCCAGTACTTC.

The V and J genes are TRBV7-2 and TRBJ2-2; D is uncertain. The CDR3 loop spans 15 amino acids. Looked up from germline, CDR1 is SGHTA and CDR2 is FQGNSA. V lost 10 bases and J lost 1, with 16 bases in between. This chain's CDR3 is CATTQIGGNTGELFF. The CDR3 nucleotides read TGTGCCACTACACAGATCGGCGGGAACACCGGGGAGCTGTTTTTT.

In this sample, this clonotype turned up a few times. The V gene is TRBV6-1, the J gene TRBJ2-1; D is possibly TRBD1 or TRBD2 (5 bases each). The CDR3 runs 16 residues. V was pared by 2 bases and J by 4 bases, with 15 bases between. Per germline, CDR1 MNHNS and CDR2 SASEGT. CDR3 region: CASSEMAGTSYNEQFF. The CDR3 nucleotides read TGTGCCAGCAGTGAAATGGCAGGGACGTCTTACAATGAGCAGTTCTTC.

With regard to this clonotype: This may come from a read error, since a much larger clone is one base off. This chain links TRBV24-1 with TRBJ2-1; D not certain. CDR1 KGHDR and CDR2 SFDVKD come from the germline V gene. CDR3 size: 14 residues. V shed 6 bases and J shed 6 bases, with 14 bases lying between them. This CDR3 reads CATSPGEIGNEQFF. The DNA for the CDR3 is TGTGCCACCAGTCCTGGAGAGATCGGCAATGAGCAGTTCTTC.

This clonotype was detected only a few times. The V gene is TRBV2, the J gene TRBJ2-1; 10 bases map to TRBD2. This CDR3 contains 18 residues. The V gene end was trimmed by 2 bases and the J gene end by 0 bases; junction bases not matched to a gene: 7. Looked up from germline, CDR1 is SNHLY and CDR2 is FYNNEI. The CDR3 region is CASSELWTSGVSYNEQFF. The CDR3 DNA reads TGTGCCAGCAGTGAACTCTGGACTAGCGGAGTCTCCTACAATGAGCAGTTCTTC.